This T cell receptor beta chain was found in a study of T cells after yellow fever vaccination. Many counts were recorded for this clonotype. Its matching antigen is unknown. Findings of the study overall: Secondary responses were weaker yet peaked faster, day 5 versus 15. Clones from primary vaccination mostly reappeared after the booster (less than 98% CD4, just over 85% CD8). Abundant clonotypes (contaminants from the bulk population) could be present in FACS-sorted repertoires.

It was through 5'RACE template switching that TCR cDNA was made, with a universal primer site and UMIs added. TCRdb fed the 5' RACE reads into MiXCR, producing one record per CDR3 protein. This sample has hundreds of thousands of distinct CDR3 sequences, with 3.6% found just once. Trimming left V 4 bases short and J 2 bases short, with 8 bases between. This CDR3 comprises 14 residues. The germline CDR1 and CDR2 sequences are SGHTA and FQGNSA. The J gene is TRBJ2-2, the V gene TRBV7-2, with D hard to call. The clonotype comes from a man younger than 35 who received the YFV17D yellow fever vaccine. The starting material was PBMCs, obtained on the day of the yellow fever booster vaccination. The CDR3 region is CASSSQVNTGELFF. The CDR3 DNA follows: TGTGCCAGCAGCTCTCAAGTTAACACCGGGGAGCTGTTTTTT.